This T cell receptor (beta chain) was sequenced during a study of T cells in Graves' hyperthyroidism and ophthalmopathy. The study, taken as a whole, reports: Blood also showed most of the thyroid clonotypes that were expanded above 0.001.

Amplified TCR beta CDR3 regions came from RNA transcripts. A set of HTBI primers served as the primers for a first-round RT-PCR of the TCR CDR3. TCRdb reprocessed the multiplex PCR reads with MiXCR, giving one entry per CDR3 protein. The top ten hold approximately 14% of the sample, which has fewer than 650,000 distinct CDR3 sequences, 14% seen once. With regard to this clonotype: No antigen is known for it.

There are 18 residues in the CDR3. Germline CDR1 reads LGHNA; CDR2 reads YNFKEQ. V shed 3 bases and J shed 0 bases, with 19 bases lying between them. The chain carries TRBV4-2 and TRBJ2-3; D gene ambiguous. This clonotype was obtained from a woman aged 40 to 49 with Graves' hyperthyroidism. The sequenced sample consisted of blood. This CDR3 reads CASSHTPNPGTSTDTQYF. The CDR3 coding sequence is TGTGCCAGCAGCCATACGCCAAACCCCGGAACTAGCACAGATACGCAGTATTTT.